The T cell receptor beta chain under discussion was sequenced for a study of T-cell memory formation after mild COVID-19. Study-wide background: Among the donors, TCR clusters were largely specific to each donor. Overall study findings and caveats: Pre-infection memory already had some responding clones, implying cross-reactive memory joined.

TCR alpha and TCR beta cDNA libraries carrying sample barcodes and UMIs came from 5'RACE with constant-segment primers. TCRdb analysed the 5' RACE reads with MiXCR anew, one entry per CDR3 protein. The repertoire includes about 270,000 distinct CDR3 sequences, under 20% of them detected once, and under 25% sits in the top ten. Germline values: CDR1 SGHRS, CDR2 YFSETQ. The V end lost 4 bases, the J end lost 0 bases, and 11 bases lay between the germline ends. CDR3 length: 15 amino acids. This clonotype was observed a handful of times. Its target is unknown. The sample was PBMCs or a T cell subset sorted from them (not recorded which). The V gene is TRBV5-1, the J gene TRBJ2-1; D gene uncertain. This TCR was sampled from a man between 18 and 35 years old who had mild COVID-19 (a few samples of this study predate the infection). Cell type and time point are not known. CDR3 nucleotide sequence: TGCGCCAGCAGCATAAGATTAAGCTCCTACAATGAGCAGTTCTTC. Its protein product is CASSIRLSSYNEQFF.